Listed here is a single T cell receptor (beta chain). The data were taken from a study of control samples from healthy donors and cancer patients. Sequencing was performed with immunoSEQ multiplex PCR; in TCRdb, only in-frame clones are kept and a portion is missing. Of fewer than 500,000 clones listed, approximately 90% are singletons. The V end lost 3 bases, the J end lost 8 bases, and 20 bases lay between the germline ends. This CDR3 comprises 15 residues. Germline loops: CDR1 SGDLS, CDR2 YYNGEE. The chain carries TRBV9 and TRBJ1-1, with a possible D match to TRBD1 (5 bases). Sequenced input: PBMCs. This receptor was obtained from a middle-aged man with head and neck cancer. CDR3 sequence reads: CASSEGSVGGGEAFF. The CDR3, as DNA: TGTGCCAGCAGCGAGGGGTCCGTGGGAGGCGGAGAAGCTTTCTTT.